This T cell receptor (beta chain) was recorded in a study of blood T cell repertoires in COVID-19. About the research overall: COVID-19 samples, acute and convalescent, were from the United States, Italy and Spain. PBMCs, B-cell-depleted T cells, or T cells were the source of the cDNA or gDNA that made up the material.

In the original processing: Reference gene primer amplification in the assay estimated nucleated cell counts. Generated by immunoSEQ multiplex PCR, the TCRdb table keeps only in-frame clones and is missing some. For V, J and clone size, that table is used; D and trimming come from the DNA. The sample holds 250,000 to 350,000 clones, about 86% seen once. Seattle cases were enrolled at active infection and followed longitudinally. The V gene lost 1 base and the J gene lost 1 base, with 6 bases spanning the gap. The germline gives CDR1 MNHEY, CDR2 SMNVEV (reference sequence). This CDR3 region has 14 residues.

The V call is TRBV27, the J call TRBJ2-3; D ambiguous. The clonotype originates from a person aged 65 to 85 with COVID-19, enrolled during active disease. Specimen: peripheral blood. CDR3 sequence reads: CASSLWQGTDTQYF. DNA for the CDR3: TGTGCCAGCAGTTTATGGCAGGGCACAGATACGCAGTATTTT.